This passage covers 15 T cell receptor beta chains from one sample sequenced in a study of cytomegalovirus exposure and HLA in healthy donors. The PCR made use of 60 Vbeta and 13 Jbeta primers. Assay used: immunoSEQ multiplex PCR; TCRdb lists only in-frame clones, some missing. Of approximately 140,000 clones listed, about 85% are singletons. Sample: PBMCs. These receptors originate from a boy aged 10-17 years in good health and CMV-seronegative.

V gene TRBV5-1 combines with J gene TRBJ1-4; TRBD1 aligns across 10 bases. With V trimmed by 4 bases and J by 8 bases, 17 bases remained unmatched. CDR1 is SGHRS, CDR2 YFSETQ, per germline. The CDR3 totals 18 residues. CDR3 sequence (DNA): TGCGCCAGCAGCCCGGGAGGGACAGGGGACGAGGATCGGGAAAAACTGTTTTTT. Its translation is CASSPGGTGDEDREKLFF.

The CDR3 bases are TGTGCCAGCAGGGCCGGGACAGACACTGAAGCTTTCTTT. This gives the protein CASRAGTDTEAFF. The chain uses TRBV2 and TRBJ1-1; 7 nucleotides line up with TRBD1. The V and J ends lost 6 bases and 3 bases, in that order; junction bases with no gene match: 4. The CDR3 length is 13 residues. The V gene's germline CDR1 is SNHLY and CDR2 FYNNEI.

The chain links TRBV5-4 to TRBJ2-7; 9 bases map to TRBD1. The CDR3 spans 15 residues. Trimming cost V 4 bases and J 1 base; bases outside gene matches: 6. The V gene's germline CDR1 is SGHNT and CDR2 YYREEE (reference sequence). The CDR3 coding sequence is TGTGCCAGCAGCCTCTCCGGGACAGGGTCCTACGAGCAGTACTTC. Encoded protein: CASSLSGTGSYEQYF.

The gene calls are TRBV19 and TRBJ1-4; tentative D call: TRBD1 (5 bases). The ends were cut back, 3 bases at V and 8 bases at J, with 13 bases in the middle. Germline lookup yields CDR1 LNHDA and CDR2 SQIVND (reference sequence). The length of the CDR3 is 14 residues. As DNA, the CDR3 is TGTGCCAGTAGTATGCCGTCGGGGGTCGAAAAACTGTTTTTT. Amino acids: CASSMPSGVEKLFF.

CDR3 in DNA: TGCGCCAGCAGCCAAGAGCCCTCTACAGGCGGTAGTGAGCAGTTCTTC. This gives the protein CASSQEPSTGGSEQFF. J is TRBJ2-1 and V is TRBV4-3; possible D gene TRBD1, 5 bases. Trimming took off 0 bases at V and 9 bases at J, with 18 bases between the two ends. This CDR3 comprises 16 residues. Per germline, CDR1 LGHNA and CDR2 YSLEER.

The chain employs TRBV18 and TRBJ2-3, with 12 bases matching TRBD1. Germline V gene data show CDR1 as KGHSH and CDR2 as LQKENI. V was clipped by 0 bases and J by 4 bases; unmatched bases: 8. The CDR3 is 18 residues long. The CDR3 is CASSPPGLGQGAADTQYF. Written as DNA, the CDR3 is TGTGCCAGCTCACCACCAGGGCTGGGACAGGGGGCCGCAGATACGCAGTATTTT.

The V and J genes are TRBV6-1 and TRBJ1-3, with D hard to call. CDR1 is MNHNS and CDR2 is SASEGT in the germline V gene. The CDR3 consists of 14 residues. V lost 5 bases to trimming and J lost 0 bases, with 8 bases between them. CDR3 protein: CASSRIGSGNTIYF. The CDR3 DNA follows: TGTGCCAGCAGTAGAATCGGCTCTGGAAACACCATATATTTT.

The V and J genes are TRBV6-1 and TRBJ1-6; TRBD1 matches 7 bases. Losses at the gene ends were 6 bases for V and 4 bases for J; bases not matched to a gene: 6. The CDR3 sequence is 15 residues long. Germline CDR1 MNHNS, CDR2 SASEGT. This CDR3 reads CASRPTGEYNSPLHF. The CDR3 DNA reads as TGTGCCAGCAGGCCCACAGGGGAATATAATTCACCCCTCCACTTT.

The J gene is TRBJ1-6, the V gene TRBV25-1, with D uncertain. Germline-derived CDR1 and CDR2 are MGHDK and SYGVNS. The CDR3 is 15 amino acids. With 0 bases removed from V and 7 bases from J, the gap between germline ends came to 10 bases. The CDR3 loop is CASSEYRTGNSPLHF. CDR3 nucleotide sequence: TGTGCCAGCAGTGAATATAGGACGGGAAATTCACCCCTCCACTTT.

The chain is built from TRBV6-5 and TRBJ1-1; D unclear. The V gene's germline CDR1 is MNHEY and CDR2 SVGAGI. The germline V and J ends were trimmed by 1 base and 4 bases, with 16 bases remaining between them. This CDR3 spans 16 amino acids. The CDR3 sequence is CASSYLRGVGITEAFF. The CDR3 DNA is TGTGCCAGCAGTTACTTACGCGGGGTAGGGATCACTGAAGCTTTCTTT.

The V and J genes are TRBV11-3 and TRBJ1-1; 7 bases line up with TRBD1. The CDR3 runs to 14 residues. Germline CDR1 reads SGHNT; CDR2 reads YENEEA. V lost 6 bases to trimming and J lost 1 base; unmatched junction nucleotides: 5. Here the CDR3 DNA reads TGTGCCAGCAGTACAGGGGTCCCGAACACTGAAGCTTTCTTT. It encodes CASSTGVPNTEAFF.

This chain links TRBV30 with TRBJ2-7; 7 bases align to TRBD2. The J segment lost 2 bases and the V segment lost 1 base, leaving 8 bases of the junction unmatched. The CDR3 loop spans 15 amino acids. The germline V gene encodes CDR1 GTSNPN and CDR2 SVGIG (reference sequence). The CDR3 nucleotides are TGTGCCTGGAGTGGGAGGGCTAGCGGCGCCTACGAGCAGTACTTC. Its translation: CAWSGRASGAYEQYF.

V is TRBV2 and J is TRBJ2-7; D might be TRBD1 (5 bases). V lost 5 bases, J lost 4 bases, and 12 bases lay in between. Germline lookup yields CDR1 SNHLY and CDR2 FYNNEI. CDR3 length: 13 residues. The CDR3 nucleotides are TGTGCCAGCAGTTACACAGGAAATTACGAGCAGTACTTC. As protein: CASSYTGNYEQYF.

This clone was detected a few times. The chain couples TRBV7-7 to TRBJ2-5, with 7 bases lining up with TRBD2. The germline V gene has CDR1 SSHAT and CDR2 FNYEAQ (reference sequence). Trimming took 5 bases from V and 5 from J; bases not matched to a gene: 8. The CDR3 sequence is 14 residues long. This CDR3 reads CASSPPGGSETQYF. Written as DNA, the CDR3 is TGTGCCAGCAGCCCCCCCGGGGGGTCTGAGACCCAGTACTTC.

CDR3 sequence: CASSIRTGRGENEKLFF. CDR3 sequence (DNA): TGTGCCAGTAGTATCCGGACAGGGAGGGGAGAAAATGAAAAACTGTTTTTT. The V and J genes are TRBV19 and TRBJ1-4; 8 positions match TRBD1. V was clipped by 3 bases and J by 5 bases; unmatched bases: 11. The germline CDR1 and CDR2 sequences are LNHDA and SQIVND (reference sequence). The CDR3 length is 17 residues.